The 9 T cell receptor beta chains below come from one sample, sequenced in a study of identical twins. MiXCR, run by TCRdb on the 5' RACE reads, gives a single entry per CDR3 protein. This sample has around 490,000 distinct CDR3 sequences, with over 11% found just once. Separately, the same data were catalogued under a study of yellow fever vaccine responses in identical twins.

Sequencing was done on a sample of CD4+ T cells sorted from blood. Receptors originate from a young woman in good health.

This clonotype was counted between two and nine times. The CDR3 is CASRSSGRDTQYF. CDR3 sequence (DNA): TGTGCCTCCCGCAGCTCGGGGAGAGATACGCAGTATTTT. V usage is TRBV2 and J usage is TRBJ2-3; D possibly corresponds to TRBD2 (5 bases). From germline, CDR1 is SNHLY and CDR2 FYNNEI. V was cut by 11 bases and J by 5 bases, with 17 bases left in between. The CDR3 extends over 13 amino acids.

There are many counts of this clonotype. The chain is built from TRBV12-3 or TRBV12-4 and TRBJ2-2; D is tentatively TRBD1 or TRBD2 (7 bases each). Trimming cost V 6 bases and J 5 bases, with 16 bases left between them. This CDR3 has 15 amino acids. CDR3 DNA sequence: TGTGCCAGCAGCTACAGGGGCGGGGGAACCGGGGAGCTGTTTTTT. It translates to CASSYRGGGTGELFF.

V gene TRBV18 combines with J gene TRBJ2-5; D is undetermined. The CDR3 spans 14 residues. The V gene's germline CDR1 is KGHSH and CDR2 LQKENI. Between the trimmed V and J ends, which lost 4 bases and 2 bases, there was a span of 11 bases. CDR3: CASSQPGKQETQYF. The DNA for the CDR3 is TGTGCCAGCTCACAGCCTGGGAAGCAAGAGACCCAGTACTTC.

This clonotype was picked up a small number of times. The chain is built from TRBV19 and TRBJ1-5, with TRBD1 matching 8 bases. J was trimmed by 7 bases and V by 6 bases; bases with no gene match: 8. This CDR3 has 14 amino acids. The germline V gene has CDR1 LNHDA and CDR2 SQIVND (reference sequence). DNA for the CDR3: TGTGCCAGTAGCAACCACAGGGGGGACCAGCCCCAGCATTTT. This gives the protein CASSNHRGDQPQHF.

This clonotype was seen a few times. V and J are TRBV5-1 and TRBJ2-5; a weak D match, TRBD2 (7 bases). CDR1 is SGHRS and CDR2 is YFSETQ in the germline V gene. The CDR3 runs 14 residues. The V and J ends lost 6 bases and 5 bases respectively, with 17 bases between them. In nucleotides, the CDR3 is TGCGCCAGCAAGGAGGGGGGGCCGGGGGAGACCCAGTACTTC. Its translation: CASKEGGPGETQYF.

This clonotype has ten or more counts. This sequence joins TRBV20-1 and TRBJ1-1; TRBD1 agrees at 7 bases. The CDR3 covers 14 residues. The junction had 2 bases not matched to a gene; V was cut back by 1 base and J by 0 bases. Looked up from germline, CDR1 is DFQATT and CDR2 is SNEGSKA (reference sequence). CDR3 DNA sequence: TGCAGTGCTAGAGTAGGGACAGTGAACACTGAAGCTTTCTTT. It translates to CSARVGTVNTEAFF.

V usage is TRBV9 and J usage is TRBJ2-2; 10 bases line up with TRBD2. With V trimmed by 1 base and J by 2 bases, 8 bases remained unmatched. Germline V lookup: CDR1 SGDLS, CDR2 YYNGEE. CDR3 length: 18 residues. CDR3 region: CASSVSKRGGRNTGELFF. CDR3 sequence (DNA): TGTGCCAGCAGCGTATCGAAGCGGGGGGGCCGTAACACCGGGGAGCTGTTTTTT.

This rearrangement joins TRBV27 to TRBJ2-5; TRBD2 aligns across 9 bases. Germline CDR1 and CDR2: MNHEY and SMNVEV (reference sequence). The CDR3 contains 16 residues. J was trimmed by 5 bases and V by 6 bases; bases with no gene match: 13. The CDR3 loop is CASSLRLAVLGETQYF. CDR3 nucleotides: TGTGCCAGCAGCCTGCGACTAGCGGTATTAGGGGAGACCCAGTACTTC.

The V call is TRBV12-3 or TRBV12-4, the J call TRBJ2-7; either TRBD1 or TRBD2 may fit D (6 bases each). CDR3 length equals 16 residues. Trimming pared 6 bases from V and 4 bases from J, leaving 22 bases between. CDR3 protein: CASRPGGRAFLYEQYF. As DNA, the CDR3 is TGTGCCAGCAGGCCCGGGGGCAGGGCCTTTTTGTACGAGCAGTACTTC.